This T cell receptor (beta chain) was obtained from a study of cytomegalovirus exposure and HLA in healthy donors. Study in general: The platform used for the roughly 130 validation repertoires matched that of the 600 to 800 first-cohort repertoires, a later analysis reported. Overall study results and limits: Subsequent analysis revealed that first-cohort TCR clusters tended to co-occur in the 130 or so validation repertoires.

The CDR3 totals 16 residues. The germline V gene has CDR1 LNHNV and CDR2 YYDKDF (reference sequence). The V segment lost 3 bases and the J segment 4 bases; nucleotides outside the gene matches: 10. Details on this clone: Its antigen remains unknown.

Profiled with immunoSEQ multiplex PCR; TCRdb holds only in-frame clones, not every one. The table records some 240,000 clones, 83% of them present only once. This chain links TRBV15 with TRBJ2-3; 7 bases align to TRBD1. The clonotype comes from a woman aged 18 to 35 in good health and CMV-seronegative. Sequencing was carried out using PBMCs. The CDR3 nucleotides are TGTGCCACCAGCAGTAGACAGGGTAGCGTCGCAGATACGCAGTATTTT. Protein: CATSSRQGSVADTQYF.